These 29 T cell receptor beta chains were sequenced from one sample in a study of PD-1 blockade in classical Hodgkin lymphoma. Repertoires were generated with immunoSEQ multiplex PCR, while TCRdb's copy carries only in-frame clones and drops some. The sample contains tens of thousands of clones, roughly 80% of which appear only once. Every patient was affected by relapse after autologous stem cell transplantation, while exposure to brentuximab vedotin was not uniform. Sample: peripheral blood mononuclear cells (PBMCs), taken before the second cycle of nivolumab. The receptors here all came from a human donor with classical Hodgkin lymphoma.

This chain links TRBV7-9 with TRBJ2-5; D gene ambiguous. The germline V gene encodes CDR1 SEHNR and CDR2 FQNEAQ (reference sequence). V gave up 4 bases and J gave up 3 bases, with 6 bases separating them. The CDR3 is 12 residues long. Here the CDR3 reads CASSSQKETQYF. CDR3 DNA: TGTGCCAGCAGCTCCCAGAAAGAGACCCAGTACTTC.

The V gene is TRBV6-1, the J gene TRBJ2-3; D call uncertain. V was clipped by 9 bases and J by 10 bases, with 14 bases between them. Per the germline V gene, CDR1 is MNHNS and CDR2 is SASEGT. CDR3 size: 11 residues. The CDR3 protein is CASSTPIPQYF. CDR3 nucleotide sequence: TGTGCCAGTAGCACTCCCATCCCGCAGTATTTT.

The chain employs TRBV27 and TRBJ1-1, with a tentative D call TRBD1 (5 bases). The CDR3 is 15 residues long. Trimming removed 1 base at V and 1 base at J, with 10 bases between. Germline V gives CDR1 MNHEY, CDR2 SMNVEV (reference sequence). Here the CDR3 DNA reads TGTGCCAGCAGTTTATTACCAACAGGGAACACTGAAGCTTTCTTT. Its protein is CASSLLPTGNTEAFF.

The chain carries TRBV6-4 and TRBJ1-1, with TRBD1 matching over 8 bases. The CDR3 sequence is 18 residues long. Germline V gene sequence: CDR1 MRHNA, CDR2 SNTAGT. Losses at the gene ends were 2 bases for V and 6 bases for J; bases not matched to a gene: 17. This CDR3 reads CASSDEVWDRRFTPEAFF. DNA of the CDR3: TGTGCCAGCAGTGACGAAGTTTGGGACAGGCGCTTTACACCTGAAGCTTTCTTT.

The chain links TRBV5-4 to TRBJ1-1, with D possibly TRBD1 on 6 matching bases. This CDR3 contains 15 residues. Germline CDR1 SGHNT, CDR2 YYREEE (reference sequence). V was clipped by 4 bases and J by 1 base, with 14 bases between them. The CDR3 DNA reads as TGTGCCAGCAGCCCGCCGCGACAGGCGAACACTGAAGCTTTCTTT. It yields the protein CASSPPRQANTEAFF.

CDR3 region: CASSLGRGAGGNTIYF. In DNA form, the CDR3 reads TGTGCCAGCAGCTTAGGCCGGGGGGCTGGAGGAAACACCATATATTTT. The chain couples TRBV13 to TRBJ1-3; TRBD1 is a possible D gene (6 bases). Looked up from germline, CDR1 is PRHDT and CDR2 is FYEKMQ (reference sequence). V dropped 0 bases and J dropped 4 bases, with 13 bases sitting between them. This CDR3 comprises 16 residues.

The chain joins TRBV4-3 to TRBJ2-7; TRBD1 matches 7 bases. This CDR3 has 14 amino acids. The germline CDR1 and CDR2 sequences are LGHNA and YSLEER. V gave up 4 bases and J gave up 0 bases; unmatched junction bases: 3. CDR3: CASSPGTVSYEQYF. The CDR3 DNA follows: TGCGCCAGCAGCCCTGGGACAGTCTCCTACGAGCAGTACTTC.

The chain couples TRBV7-2 to TRBJ1-5; D is undetermined. Trimming removed 2 bases at V and 4 bases at J, with 15 bases between. This CDR3 is 16 amino acids long. Looked up from germline, CDR1 is SGHTA and CDR2 is FQGNSA. CDR3 DNA: TGTGCCAGCAGCTTACTCGCGTTTCAAGGGAATCAGCCCCAGCATTTT. Protein: CASSLLAFQGNQPQHF.

In its sample, this clone was seen once. The chain links TRBV6-5 to TRBJ2-1, with D perhaps TRBD2 (6 bases). The ends were cut back, 6 bases at V and 7 bases at J, with 10 bases in the middle. CDR1 MNHEY and CDR2 SVGAGI come from the germline V gene. This CDR3 comprises 12 residues. The CDR3 nucleotides are TGTGCCAGCAGCCCGACTAGAAATGAGCAGTTCTTC. This translates into CASSPTRNEQFF.

Comments on this clone: At one end, the junction sequence differs from germline, possibly due to a read error. The rearrangement joins TRBV7-7 to TRBJ2-1; D possibly corresponds to TRBD2 (7 bases). The germline V gene encodes CDR1 SSHAT and CDR2 FNYEAQ (reference sequence). This CDR3 contains 16 residues. The CDR3 DNA is TGTGCTAGCAGCCCTGAGGGGGAGGGCTACTACAATGAGCAGTTCTTC. Protein sequence: CASSPEGEGYYNEQFF.

V is TRBV13 and J is TRBJ1-5; the D gene is possibly TRBD1 (5 bases). The CDR3 totals 13 residues. Deletions cut 4 bases from V and 5 bases from J, with 9 bases between. From germline, CDR1 is PRHDT and CDR2 FYEKMQ (reference sequence). CDR3 sequence: CASSYQGDQPQHF. For the CDR3, the DNA is TGTGCCAGCAGCTACCAGGGTGATCAGCCCCAGCATTTT. Full variable domain (rest looked up from reference TRBV13 and TRBJ1-5): AAGVIQSPRHLIKEKRETATLKCYPIPRHDTVYWYQQGPGQDPQFLISFYEKMQSDKGSIPDRFSAQQFSDYHSELNMSSLELGDSALYFCASSYQGDQPQHFGDGTRLSIL.

The V and J genes are TRBV11-1 and TRBJ1-1, with D uncertain. Per germline, CDR1 SGHAT and CDR2 FQDESV (reference sequence). Trimming stripped 3 bases from V and 2 bases from J, with 10 bases between. The CDR3 length is 14 residues. The chain's CDR3 is CASSLRWANTEAFF. CDR3 DNA sequence: TGTGCCAGCAGCTTGAGGTGGGCTAACACTGAAGCTTTCTTT. The full variable domain, in which reference TRBV11-1 and TRBJ1-1 provide the parts outside the CDR3, is EAEVAQSPRYKITEKSQAVAFWCDPISGHATLYWYRQILGQGPELLVQFQDESVVDDSQLPKDRFSAERLKGVDSTLKIQPAELGDSAMYLCASSLRWANTEAFFGQGTRLTVV.

This chain joins TRBV4-1 and TRBJ2-7; TRBD2 might be the D (6 bases). Looked up from germline, CDR1 is MGHRA and CDR2 is YSYEKL. The CDR3 has 15 residues. Trimming took 3 bases from V and 2 from J, leaving 14 bases between them. The CDR3 loop is CASSQGAGRPYEQYF. In nucleotides, the CDR3 is TGCGCCAGCAGCCAGGGTGCGGGACGTCCCTACGAGCAGTACTTC.

This rearrangement joins TRBV6-6 to TRBJ1-2, with D perhaps matching TRBD1 (6 bases). Germline lookup yields CDR1 MNHNY and CDR2 SVGAGI (reference sequence). V lost 5 bases and J lost 8, with 12 bases in between. This CDR3 has 12 residues. The CDR3 sequence is CASSNRELGYTF. The CDR3 DNA sequence: TGTGCCAGCAGTAACAGGGAATTGGGCTACACCTTC.

The genes are TRBV10-3 and TRBJ2-5; D is unclear. Looked up from germline, CDR1 is ENHRY and CDR2 is SYGVKD. This CDR3 is 15 amino acids long. Trimming removed 4 bases at V and 5 bases at J, with 17 bases between. CDR3 sequence (DNA): TGTGCCATCAGTGCAAATACACTCCCCGGGGAGACCCAGTACTTC. Translation gives CAISANTLPGETQYF.

The chain has TRBV5-1 and TRBJ2-3; 9 bases fit TRBD2. V was pared by 3 bases and J by 0 bases, with 5 bases of the junction left unmatched. Germline CDR1 SGHRS, CDR2 YFSETQ. The CDR3 runs to 16 residues. CDR3 DNA sequence: TGCGCCAGCAGCTCCTCAGCGGGGGGCAGCACAGATACGCAGTATTTT. This gives the protein CASSSSAGGSTDTQYF. The full variable domain, completed using reference TRBV5-1 and TRBJ2-3, is KAGVTQTPRYLIKTRGQQVTLSCSPISGHRSVSWYQQTPGQGLQFLFEYFSETQRNKGNFPGRFSGRQFSNSRSEMNVSTLELGDSALYLCASSSSAGGSTDTQYFGPGTRLTVL.

V and J are TRBV28 and TRBJ2-5; no clear D. The CDR3 extends over 11 amino acids. Germline V lookup: CDR1 MDHEN, CDR2 SYDVKM. Trimming took 9 bases from V and 5 from J, leaving 10 bases between them. In DNA, the CDR3 is TGTGCCAGTAAAGGATGGGAGACCCAGTACTTC. This translates into CASKGWETQYF.

The V gene is TRBV28, the J gene TRBJ2-7; TRBD2 matches at 9 bases. CDR1 MDHEN and CDR2 SYDVKM come from the germline V gene. The CDR3 runs 14 residues. Trimming took 3 bases from V and 3 from J; bases not matched to a gene: 3. The CDR3 nucleotides are TGTGCCAGCAGTTTTCTAGCGGGAAGCTACGAGCAGTACTTC. It yields the protein CASSFLAGSYEQYF. Filled out from reference TRBV28 and TRBJ2-7, the complete variable domain reads DVKVTQSSRYLVKRTGEKVFLECVQDMDHENMFWYRQDPGLGLRLIYFSYDVKMKEKGDIPEGYSVSREKKERFSLILESASTNQTSMYLCASSFLAGSYEQYFGPGTRLTVT.

The chain couples TRBV19 to TRBJ2-1; 10 nucleotides agree with TRBD2. J gave up 9 bases and V 5 bases, and 7 bases lay outside the gene matches. The CDR3 length is 14 residues. Germline V gives CDR1 LNHDA, CDR2 SQIVND (reference sequence). CDR3 nucleotide sequence: TGTGCCAGTAGTGGCAGCGGGAGGGCCCGTGAGCAGTTCTTC. Translation gives CASSGSGRAREQFF.

The chain links TRBV28 to TRBJ2-5; D ambiguous. The CDR3 covers 11 residues. Germline V gene lookup returns CDR1 MDHEN and CDR2 SYDVKM. The V end was cut by 6 bases, the J end by 5 bases, with 7 bases between. The CDR3 here is CASSPRETQYF. The CDR3 coding sequence is TGTGCCAGCAGCCCAAGGGAGACCCAGTACTTC.

The chain has TRBV27 and TRBJ2-5, with 12 bases aligning to TRBD2. Germline CDR1 is MNHEY and CDR2 is SMNVEV (reference sequence). The CDR3 sequence is 17 residues long. With V trimmed by 1 base and J by 2 bases, 5 bases remained unmatched. The CDR3 spells CASSLLPTSGGQETQYF. The CDR3 region has the DNA TGTGCCAGCAGTTTATTGCCGACTAGCGGGGGACAAGAGACCCAGTACTTC.

V and J are TRBV7-3 and TRBJ2-1, with 9 positions matching TRBD1. This CDR3 spans 12 amino acids. V was clipped by 5 bases and J by 11 bases; unmatched bases: 4. Germline CDR1 is SGHTA and CDR2 is FQGTGA. CDR3 sequence reads: CASSLGQGKQFF. CDR3 nucleotides: TGTGCCAGCAGCCTCGGACAGGGGAAGCAGTTCTTC.

This clone was detected only a few times. The V gene is TRBV9, the J gene TRBJ1-6; tentatively, D is TRBD1 (5 bases). The V gene lost 2 bases and the J gene lost 9 bases, with 15 bases spanning the gap. Germline CDR1 SGDLS, CDR2 YYNGEE. The CDR3 covers 15 residues. CDR3 nucleotides: TGTGCCAGCAGCGTTACGCAGGGCGAGGGTTCACCCCTCCACTTT. Amino acids: CASSVTQGEGSPLHF.

V and J are TRBV9 and TRBJ1-1; no firm D call. Germline V gene data show CDR1 as SGDLS and CDR2 as YYNGEE. The V end lost 4 bases, the J end lost 1 base, and 14 bases lay between the germline ends. This CDR3 contains 15 residues. CDR3 sequence: CASSPNVQQNTEAFF. The CDR3 nucleotides read TGTGCCAGCAGCCCGAATGTACAGCAGAACACTGAAGCTTTCTTT.

This clone was observed once. The J gene is TRBJ1-5, the V gene TRBV18, with 10 bases identical to TRBD1. The CDR3 sequence is 15 residues long. V lost 6 bases and J lost 1; bases outside the gene matches: 3. Germline CDR1 reads KGHSH; CDR2 reads LQKENI. CDR3 residues: CASSQGQGSNQPQHF. CDR3 nucleotides: TGTGCCAGCTCCCAGGGACAGGGGAGCAATCAGCCCCAGCATTTT. Looking up the rest from reference TRBV18 and TRBJ1-5 gives the full variable domain: NAGVMQNPRHLVRRRGQEARLRCSPMKGHSHVYWYRQLPEEGLKFMVYLQKENIIDESGMPKERFSAEFPKEGPSILRIQQVVRGDSAAYFCASSQGQGSNQPQHFGDGTRLSIL.

The chain carries TRBV5-1 and TRBJ1-4; 7 bases fit TRBD1. Looked up from germline, CDR1 is SGHRS and CDR2 is YFSETQ. The V segment lost 4 bases and the J segment 5 bases; nucleotides outside the gene matches: 5. The CDR3 sequence is 14 residues long. In DNA, the CDR3 is TGCGCCAGCAGCCAGGGGGACAGCAATGAAAAACTGTTTTTT. Protein: CASSQGDSNEKLFF.

The CDR3 reads CASSLAPGQGNEQYF. In nucleotides, the CDR3 is TGTGCCAGCAGCTTAGCGCCCGGACAGGGGAACGAGCAGTACTTC. The gene calls are TRBV7-2 and TRBJ2-7; 9 nucleotides agree with TRBD1. Looked up from germline, CDR1 is SGHTA and CDR2 is FQGNSA. After removal of 0 bases from V and 5 bases from J, the junction contained 5 bases not matched to a gene. CDR3 length: 15 amino acids.

The V and J genes are TRBV30 and TRBJ2-3, with 8 bases that match TRBD2. There are 16 residues in the CDR3. V was clipped by 0 bases and J by 4 bases; unmatched bases: 9. Germline assignment: CDR1 GTSNPN and CDR2 SVGIG (reference sequence). The CDR3 spells CAWSVKASGWADTQYF. The CDR3 bases are TGTGCCTGGAGTGTAAAGGCTAGCGGGTGGGCAGATACGCAGTATTTT.

The chain links TRBV10-3 to TRBJ1-4, with 8 bases aligning to TRBD1. Per germline, CDR1 ENHRY and CDR2 SYGVKD. CDR3 length: 14 residues. Germline trimming cut 6 bases from V and 8 bases from J; bases unmatched to any gene: 8. This CDR3 is CAIRETGEGEKLFF. The CDR3 DNA reads TGTGCCATCAGGGAGACAGGGGAAGGCGAAAAACTGTTTTTT.